This TCR beta chain originates from a study of Graves' ophthalmopathy and Graves' hyperthyroidism. Trimming took 1 base from V and 10 from J, leaving 16 bases between them. CDR3 size: 15 residues. Looked up from germline, CDR1 is MGHDK and CDR2 is SYGVNS. For repertoire sequencing, the TCR beta CDR3 regions were amplified from RNA transcripts. RT-PCR with HTBI primers came first, then second-round multiplex PCR. TCRdb ran MiXCR on the multiplex PCR reads and lists one entry per CDR3 protein. The sample gives over 650,000 distinct CDR3 sequences, roughly two fifths of which show up once; under 3.5% is in the top ten.

The chain uses TRBV25-1 and TRBJ1-4; D call uncertain. This receptor was identified in an adult man with Graves' ophthalmopathy. The sequenced material came from peripheral blood. CDR3 sequence (DNA): TGTGCCAGCAGTGAATTAAGCCAGGCGAGTGGAAAACTGTTTTTT. This gives the protein CASSELSQASGKLFF.